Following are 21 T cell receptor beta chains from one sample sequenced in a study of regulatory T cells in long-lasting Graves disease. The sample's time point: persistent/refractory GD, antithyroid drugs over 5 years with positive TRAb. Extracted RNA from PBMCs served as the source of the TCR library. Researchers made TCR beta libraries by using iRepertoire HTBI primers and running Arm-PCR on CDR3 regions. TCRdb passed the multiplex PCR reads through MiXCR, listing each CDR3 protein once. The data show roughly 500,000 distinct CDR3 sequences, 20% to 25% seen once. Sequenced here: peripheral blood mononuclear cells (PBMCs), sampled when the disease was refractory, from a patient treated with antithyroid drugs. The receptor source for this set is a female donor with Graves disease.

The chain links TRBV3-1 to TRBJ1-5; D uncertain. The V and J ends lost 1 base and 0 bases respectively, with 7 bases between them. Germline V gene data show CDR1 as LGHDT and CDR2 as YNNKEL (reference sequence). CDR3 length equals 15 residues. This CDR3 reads CASSQGWNSNQPQHF. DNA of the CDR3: TGTGCCAGCAGCCAAGGGTGGAATAGCAATCAGCCCCAGCATTTT. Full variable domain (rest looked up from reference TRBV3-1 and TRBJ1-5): DTAVSQTPKYLVTQMGNDKSIKCEQNLGHDTMYWYKQDSKKFLKIMFSYNNKELIINETVPNRFSPKSPDKAHLNLHINSLELGDSAVYFCASSQGWNSNQPQHFGDGTRLSIL.

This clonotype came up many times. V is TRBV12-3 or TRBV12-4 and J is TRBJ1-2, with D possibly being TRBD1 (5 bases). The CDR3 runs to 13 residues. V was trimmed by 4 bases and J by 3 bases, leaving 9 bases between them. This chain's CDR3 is CASSWGTDYGYTF. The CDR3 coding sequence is TGTGCCAGCAGTTGGGGGACCGACTATGGCTACACCTTC.

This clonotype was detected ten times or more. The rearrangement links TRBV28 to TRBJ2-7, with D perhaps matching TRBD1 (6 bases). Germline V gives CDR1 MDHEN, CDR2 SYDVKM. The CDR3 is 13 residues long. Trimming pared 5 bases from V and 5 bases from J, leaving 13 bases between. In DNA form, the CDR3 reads TGTGCCAGCAGTCAATACAACAGGGACGAGCAGTACTTC. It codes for CASSQYNRDEQYF.

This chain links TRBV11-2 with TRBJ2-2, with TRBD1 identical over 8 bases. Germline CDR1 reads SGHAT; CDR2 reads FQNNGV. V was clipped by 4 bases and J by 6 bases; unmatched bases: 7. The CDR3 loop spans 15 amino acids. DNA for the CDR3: TGTGCCAGCAGCTACAGGACAGGGTACTCCGGGGAGCTGTTTTTT. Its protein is CASSYRTGYSGELFF.

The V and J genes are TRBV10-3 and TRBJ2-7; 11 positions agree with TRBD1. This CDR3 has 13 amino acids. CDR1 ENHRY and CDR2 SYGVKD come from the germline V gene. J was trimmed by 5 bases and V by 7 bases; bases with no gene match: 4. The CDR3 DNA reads TGTGCCATCACACCGGGACAGGGGGACGAGCAGTACTTC. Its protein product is CAITPGQGDEQYF.

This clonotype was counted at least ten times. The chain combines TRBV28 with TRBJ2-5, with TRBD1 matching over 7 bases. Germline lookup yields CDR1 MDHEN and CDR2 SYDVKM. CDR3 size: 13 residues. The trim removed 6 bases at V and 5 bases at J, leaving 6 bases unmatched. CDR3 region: CASRKGAAETQYF. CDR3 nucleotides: TGTGCCAGCAGGAAGGGGGCTGCGGAGACCCAGTACTTC.

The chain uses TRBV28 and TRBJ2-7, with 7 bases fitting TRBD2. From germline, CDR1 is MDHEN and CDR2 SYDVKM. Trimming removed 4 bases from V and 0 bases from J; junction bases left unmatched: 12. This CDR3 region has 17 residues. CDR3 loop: CASSSSFSSGYSYEQYF. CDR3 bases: TGTGCCAGCAGTTCCTCTTTTTCTAGCGGCTACTCCTACGAGCAGTACTTC. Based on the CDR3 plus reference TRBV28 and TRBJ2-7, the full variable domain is DVKVTQSSRYLVKRTGEKVFLECVQDMDHENMFWYRQDPGLGLRLIYFSYDVKMKEKGDIPEGYSVSREKKERFSLILESASTNQTSMYLCASSSSFSSGYSYEQYFGPGTRLTVT.

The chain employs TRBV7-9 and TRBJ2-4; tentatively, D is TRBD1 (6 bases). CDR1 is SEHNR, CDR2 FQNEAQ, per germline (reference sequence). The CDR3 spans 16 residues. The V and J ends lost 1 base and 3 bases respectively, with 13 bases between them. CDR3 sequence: CASSLVGRGSKNIQYF. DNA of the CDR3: TGTGCCAGCAGCTTAGTGGGCAGGGGCAGCAAAAACATTCAGTACTTC. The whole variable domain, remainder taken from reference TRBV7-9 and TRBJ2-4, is DTGVSQNPRHKITKRGQNVTFRCDPISEHNRLYWYRQTLGQGPEFLTYFQNEAQLEKSRLLSDRFSAERPKGSFSTLEIQRTEQGDSAMYLCASSLVGRGSKNIQYFGAGTRLSVL.

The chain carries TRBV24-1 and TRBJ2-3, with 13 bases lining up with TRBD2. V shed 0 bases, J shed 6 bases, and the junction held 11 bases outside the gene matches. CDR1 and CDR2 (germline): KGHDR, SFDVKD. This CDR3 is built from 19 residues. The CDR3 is CATSDLVWTSGRRYDTQYF. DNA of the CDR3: TGTGCCACCAGTGATTTGGTTTGGACTAGCGGGAGACGGTATGATACGCAGTATTTT.

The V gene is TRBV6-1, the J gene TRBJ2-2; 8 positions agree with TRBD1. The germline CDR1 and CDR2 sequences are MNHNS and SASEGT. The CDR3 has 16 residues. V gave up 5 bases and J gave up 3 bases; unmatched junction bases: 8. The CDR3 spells CASSTHAGQDTGELFF. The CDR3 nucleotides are TGTGCCAGCAGTACTCACGCGGGACAGGACACCGGGGAGCTGTTTTTT.

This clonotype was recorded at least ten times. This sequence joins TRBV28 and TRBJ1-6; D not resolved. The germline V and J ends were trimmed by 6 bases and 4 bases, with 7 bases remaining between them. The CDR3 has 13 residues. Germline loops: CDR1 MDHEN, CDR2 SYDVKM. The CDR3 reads CASRPPYNSPLHF. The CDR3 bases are TGTGCCAGCAGACCACCGTATAATTCACCCCTCCACTTT.

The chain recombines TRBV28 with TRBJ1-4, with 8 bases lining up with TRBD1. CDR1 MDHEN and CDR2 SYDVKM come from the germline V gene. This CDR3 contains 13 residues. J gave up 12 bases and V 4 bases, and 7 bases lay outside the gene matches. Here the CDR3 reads CASSYQGAGELFF. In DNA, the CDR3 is TGTGCCAGCAGTTATCAGGGGGCCGGAGAACTGTTTTTT.

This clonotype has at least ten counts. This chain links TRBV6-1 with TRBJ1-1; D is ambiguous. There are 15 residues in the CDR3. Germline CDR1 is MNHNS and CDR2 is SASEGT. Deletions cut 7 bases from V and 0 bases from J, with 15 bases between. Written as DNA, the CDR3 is TGTGCCAGCACCCCCTATGAGAGCATGAACACTGAAGCTTTCTTT. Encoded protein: CASTPYESMNTEAFF.

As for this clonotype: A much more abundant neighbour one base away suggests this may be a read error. CDR3 region: CAWNRGGLRETQYF. The CDR3 DNA is TGTGCCTGGAACCGGGGGGGATTGAGAGAGACCCAGTACTTC. The chain employs TRBV30 and TRBJ2-5; 8 positions match TRBD2. Trimming at V came to 4 bases and at J to 4 bases, leaving 8 bases not matched to a gene. Per germline, CDR1 GTSNPN and CDR2 SVGIG (reference sequence). This CDR3 spans 14 amino acids.

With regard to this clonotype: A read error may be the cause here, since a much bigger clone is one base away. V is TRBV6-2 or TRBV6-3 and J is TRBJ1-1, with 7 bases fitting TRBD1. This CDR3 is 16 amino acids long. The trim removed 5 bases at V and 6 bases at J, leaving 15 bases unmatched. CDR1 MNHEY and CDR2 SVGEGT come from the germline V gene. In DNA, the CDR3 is TGTGCCAGCAGTGCTTACTCGGGCTACAGGGGCTCTGAAGCTTTCTTT. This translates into CASSAYSGYRGSEAFF.

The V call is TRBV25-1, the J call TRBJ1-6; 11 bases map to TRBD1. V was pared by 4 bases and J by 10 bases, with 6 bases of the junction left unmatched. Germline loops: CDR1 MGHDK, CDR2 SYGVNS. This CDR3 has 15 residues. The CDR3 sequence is CASSGGTGGRSPLHF. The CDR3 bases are TGTGCCAGCAGTGGGGGGACAGGGGGGAGGTCACCCCTCCACTTT.

The CDR3 is CASSPIVVGQPPLSGANVLTF. The CDR3, as DNA: TGTGCCAGCAGCCCTATCGTCGTGGGTCAACCCCCCCTCTCTGGGGCCAACGTCCTGACTTTC. V is TRBV7-9 and J is TRBJ2-6; no firm D call. The germline CDR1 and CDR2 sequences are SEHNR and FQNEAQ (reference sequence). Trimming left V 5 bases short and J 0 bases short, with 26 bases between. The CDR3 consists of 21 residues.

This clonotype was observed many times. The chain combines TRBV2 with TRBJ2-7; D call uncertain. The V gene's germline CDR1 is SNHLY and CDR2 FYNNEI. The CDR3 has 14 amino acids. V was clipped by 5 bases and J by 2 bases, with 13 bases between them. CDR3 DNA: TGTGCCAGCAGTTACCTAGGAGTTGCCTACGAGCAGTACTTC. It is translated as CASSYLGVAYEQYF.

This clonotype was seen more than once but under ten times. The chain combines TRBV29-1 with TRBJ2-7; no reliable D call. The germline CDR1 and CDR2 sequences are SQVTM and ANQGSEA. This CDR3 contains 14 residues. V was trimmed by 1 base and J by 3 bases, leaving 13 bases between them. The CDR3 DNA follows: TGCAGCGTTGAAGGTGGAGAGATTGGCTACGAGCAGTACTTC. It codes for CSVEGGEIGYEQYF.

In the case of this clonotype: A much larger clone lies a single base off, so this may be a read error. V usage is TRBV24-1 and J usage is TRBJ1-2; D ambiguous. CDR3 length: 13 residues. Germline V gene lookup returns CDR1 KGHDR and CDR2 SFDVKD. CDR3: CGTSVFLRYGYTF. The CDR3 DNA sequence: TGTGGCACCAGTGTCTTTTTGCGCTATGGCTACACCTTC.

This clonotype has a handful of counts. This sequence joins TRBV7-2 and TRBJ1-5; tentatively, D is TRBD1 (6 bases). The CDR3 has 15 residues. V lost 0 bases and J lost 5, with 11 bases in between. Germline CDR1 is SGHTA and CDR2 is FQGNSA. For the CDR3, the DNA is TGTGCCAGCAGCTTAGCGCAGGGGAGTCATCAGCCCCAGCATTTT. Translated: CASSLAQGSHQPQHF.